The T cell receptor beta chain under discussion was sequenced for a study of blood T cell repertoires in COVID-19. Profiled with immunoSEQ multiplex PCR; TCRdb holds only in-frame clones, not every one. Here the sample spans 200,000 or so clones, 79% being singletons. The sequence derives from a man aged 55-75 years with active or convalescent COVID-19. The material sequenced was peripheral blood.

CDR3 loop: CASSFRTGPQETQYF. The DNA for the CDR3 is TGTGCCAGCAGCTTTCGGACAGGGCCACAAGAGACCCAGTACTTC. This chain connects TRBV5-5 to TRBJ2-5, with 8 nucleotides matching TRBD1. Germline-derived CDR1 and CDR2 are SGHKS and YYEKEE (reference sequence). The J segment lost 2 bases and the V segment lost 2 bases, leaving 5 bases of the junction unmatched. CDR3 length equals 15 residues.